What follows are 7 T cell receptor beta chains derived from one specimen sequenced in a study of tumor-infiltrating lymphocytes in primary liver carcinoma. Unsorted whole blood served as the source of blood RNA, and germline DNA was extracted as well. From 500 ng total RNA, TCR beta cDNA was generated with a primer in the constant region. Three nested multiplex PCR rounds, a slightly modified ARM-PCR method, built the TCR beta libraries. Two initial PCR rounds of about 10 cycles each paired TRBV1-TRBV30 forward primers with a C-beta reverse primer. TCRdb reprocessed the multiplex PCR reads with MiXCR, giving one entry per CDR3 protein. The repertoire holds 330,000 or so distinct CDR3 sequences, with approximately 64% as singletons. The sample consisted of peripheral blood. The receptors stem from a man in his forties with primary liver carcinoma and hepatitis B virus infection.

Of note for this clonotype: At one of its ends the junction is not consistent with the germline gene, which may arise from a read error. V usage is TRBV5-1 and J usage is TRBJ2-1; D remains unclear. This CDR3 has 13 amino acids. CDR1 is SGHRS, CDR2 YFSETQ, per germline. The CDR3 DNA reads as TGCGCCAGCAGCTACGGCTCCGACAATGAGCAGTTCTTC. Protein: CASSYGSDNEQFF. Together with reference TRBV5-1 and TRBJ2-1, the CDR3 gives the full variable domain: KAGVTQTPRYLIKTRGQQVTLSCSPISGHRSVSWYQQTPGQGLQFLFEYFSETQRNKGNFPGRFSGRQFSNSRSEMNVSTLELGDSALYLCASSYGSDNEQFFGPGTRLTVL.

As regards this clonotype: A much larger clone sits a single nucleotide away, making a read error possible. The V call is TRBV12-3 or TRBV12-4, the J call TRBJ2-3; the D gene is possibly TRBD2 (6 bases). This CDR3 is 15 amino acids long. The CDR3 loop is CVSSSGRISTDTQYF. Here the CDR3 DNA reads TGTGTCAGCAGTTCCGGGAGAATAAGCACAGATACGCAGTATTTT.

This clonotype was seen ten or more times. The chain is built from TRBV14 and TRBJ1-2; D unresolved. The germline V gene has CDR1 SGHDN and CDR2 FVKESK. The CDR3 sequence is 13 residues long. Deletions cut 4 bases from V and 3 bases from J, with 9 bases between. The CDR3 bases are TGTGCCAGCAGCCGCTGGACGGACTATGGCTACACCTTC. Amino acids: CASSRWTDYGYTF.

On this clonotype: A read error is possible here, since a much larger clone lies one base away. The J gene is TRBJ2-7, the V gene TRBV4-1; 10 bases match TRBD1. CDR3 length equals 15 residues. V shed 2 bases and J 4 bases; nucleotides not matched to a gene: 5. Germline V gives CDR1 MGHRA, CDR2 YSYEKL. CDR3 sequence reads: CASSQPGQGLYEQYF. In nucleotides, the CDR3 is TGCGCCAGCAGCCAACCGGGACAGGGGCTTTACGAGCAGTACTTC.

For this clonotype: One end of the junction is discordant with germline, which a read error may explain. The V call is TRBV4-1, the J call TRBJ1-4; 10 bases are a match to TRBD1. The CDR3 totals 14 residues. Germline V gives CDR1 MGHRA, CDR2 YSYEKL. The CDR3 coding sequence is TGCACCAGCGAGGACAGGGGGAACGATGAAAAACTGTCTTTT. Encoded protein: CTSEDRGNDEKLSF.

The chain links TRBV20-1 to TRBJ1-4; perhaps TRBD1 as D (5 bases). CDR1 DFQATT and CDR2 SNEGSKA come from the germline V gene (reference sequence). Trimming pared 6 bases from V and 5 bases from J, leaving 16 bases between. The CDR3 length is 14 residues. CDR3 sequence: CSAGPTGLNEKLFF. The DNA of the CDR3 is TGCAGTGCGGGTCCCACAGGTCTAAATGAAAAACTGTTTTTT.

Notes on this clonotype: A much larger clone lies a single base off, so this may be a read error. The chain carries TRBV10-1 and TRBJ2-2, with D perhaps matching TRBD2 (5 bases). Germline CDR1 reads WNHNN; CDR2 reads SYGVQD (reference sequence). V lost 2 bases and J lost 6, with 13 bases in between. This CDR3 has 15 residues. The CDR3 region has the DNA TGCGCCAGCAGTGAGCGTGCGGGCCGCGCCGGGGAGCTGTTTTTT. Residues: CASSERAGRAGELFF.